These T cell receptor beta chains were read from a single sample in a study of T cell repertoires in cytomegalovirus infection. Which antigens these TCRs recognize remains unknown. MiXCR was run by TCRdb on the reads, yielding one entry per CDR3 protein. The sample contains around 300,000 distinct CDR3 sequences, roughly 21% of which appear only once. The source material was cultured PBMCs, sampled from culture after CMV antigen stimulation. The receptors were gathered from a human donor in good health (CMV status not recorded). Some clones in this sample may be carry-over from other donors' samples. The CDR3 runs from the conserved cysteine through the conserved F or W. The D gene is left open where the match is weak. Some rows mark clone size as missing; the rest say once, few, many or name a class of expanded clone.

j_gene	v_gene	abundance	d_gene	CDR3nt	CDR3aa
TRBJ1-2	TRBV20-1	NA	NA	TGCAGTGCTCTTCTGGATCTCAGGAGGACTAACTATGGCTACACCTTC	CSALLDLRRTNYGYTF
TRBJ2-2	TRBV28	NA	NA	TGTGCCAGCAGTTCACTACAATCCTCAGGGGACACCGGGGAGCTGTTTTTT	CASSSLQSSGDTGELFF
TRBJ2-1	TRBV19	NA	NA	TGTGCCAGTATCTCACCCGCCCATGAGCAGTTCTTC	CASISPAHEQFF
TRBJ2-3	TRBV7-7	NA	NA	TGTGCTAGCAGCTTCCACTATTCAGATACGCAGTATTTT	CASSFHYSDTQYF
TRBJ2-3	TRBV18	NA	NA	TGTGCCAGCTCACCCCTAACGGCTTCAGATACGCAGTATTTT	CASSPLTASDTQYF
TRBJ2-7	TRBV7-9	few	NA	TGTGCCAGCAGCTTAGAGGCTGAATATTTCCACGAGCAGTACTTC	CASSLEAEYFHEQYF
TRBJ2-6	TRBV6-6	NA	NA	TGTGCCAGCACTCGATGGGACGGGAACTCTGGGGCCAACGTCCTGACTTTC	CASTRWDGNSGANVLTF
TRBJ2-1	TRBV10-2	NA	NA	TGCGCCAGCGCCCGGACTGGGGCACAAGGGCAGTTCTTC	CASARTGAQGQFF
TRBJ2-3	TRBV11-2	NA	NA	TGTGCCAGCAGCTTTGGAATAGGGGTCAGCCGTCGTCTTGATACGCAGTATTTT	CASSFGIGVSRRLDTQYF
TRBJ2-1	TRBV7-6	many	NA	TGTGCCAGCGGCCAGGGATTCTACAATGAGCAGTTCTTC	CASGQGFYNEQFF
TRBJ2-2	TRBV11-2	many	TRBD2	TGTGCCAGCAGCTGGACTAGCGCGAACACCGGGGAGCTGTTTTTT	CASSWTSANTGELFF
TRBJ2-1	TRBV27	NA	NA	TGTGCCAGCAGTTTATCGAGACCGGGACGAAAGTTCTTC	CASSLSRPGRKFF
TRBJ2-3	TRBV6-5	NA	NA	TGTGCCAGCAGTTACTCAAACCCTCGAACAGATACGCAGTATTTT	CASSYSNPRTDTQYF
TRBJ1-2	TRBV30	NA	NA	TGTGCCTGGAGTGTAAAGCAGTTCTATGGCTACACCTTC	CAWSVKQFYGYTF
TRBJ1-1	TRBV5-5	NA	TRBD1	TGTGCCAGCAGCTTGTTCCCAGGGGGAAACACTGAAGCTTTCTTT	CASSLFPGGNTEAFF
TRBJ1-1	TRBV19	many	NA	TGTGCCAGTAGTATAGATCGGGCACCTAAAGCTTTCTTT	CASSIDRAPKAFF
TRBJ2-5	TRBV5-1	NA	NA	TGCGCCAGCAGCTTGGGAGGGAGCGGACTCCAAGAGACCCAGTACTTC	CASSLGGSGLQETQYF
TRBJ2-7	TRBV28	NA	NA	TGTGCCAGCAGTTTCAGGGTTGGTGAGCAGTACTTC	CASSFRVGEQYF
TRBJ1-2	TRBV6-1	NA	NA	TGTGCCAGCCGGGACAACTCTAACTATGGCTACACCTTC	CASRDNSNYGYTF
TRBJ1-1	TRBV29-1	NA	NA	TGCAGCGTTGAGGGCAAAATGAACACTGAAGCTTTCTTT	CSVEGKMNTEAFF
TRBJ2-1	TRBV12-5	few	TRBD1	TGTGCTAGTGGTTTGAAGACAGGGGGCGAGCAGTTCTTC	CASGLKTGGEQFF
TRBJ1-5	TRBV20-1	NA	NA	TGCAGTGCTTCGGACAGCTTCAATCAGCCCCAGCATTTT	CSASDSFNQPQHF
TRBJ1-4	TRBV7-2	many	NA	TGTGCCAGCACCGATACGGGGGAAAAACTGTTTTTT	CASTDTGEKLFF
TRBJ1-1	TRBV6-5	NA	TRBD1	TGTGCCAGCAGTTACGGACAGGCGCCTAGAAGTGAAGCTTTCTTT	CASSYGQAPRSEAFF
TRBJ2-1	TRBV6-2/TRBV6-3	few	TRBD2	TGTGCCAGCAGTTACGGGGGACTAGACAATGAGCAGTTCTTC	CASSYGGLDNEQFF
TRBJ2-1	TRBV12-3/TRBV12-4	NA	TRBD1	TGTGCCCGCAGCATGACCCGGGACAGGGGATCGTTTAGCTCCTACAATGAGCAGTTCTTC	CARSMTRDRGSFSSYNEQFF
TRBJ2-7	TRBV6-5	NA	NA	TGTGCCAGCAGTTATGAGAGGAGGACCAACCCCCTTTTC	CASSYERRTNPLF
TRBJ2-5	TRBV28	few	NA	TGTGCCAGCAGCCCCCTAGGATCGGGAGTGGGAGAGACCCAGTACTTC	CASSPLGSGVGETQYF
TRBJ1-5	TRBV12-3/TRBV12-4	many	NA	TGTGCCAGCAGTTTACTTCGAAATCAGCCCCAGCATTTT	CASSLLRNQPQHF
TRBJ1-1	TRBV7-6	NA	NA	TGTGCCAGCAGCTTCCTACAGGGTGGAAGCACTGAAGCTTTCTTT	CASSFLQGGSTEAFF
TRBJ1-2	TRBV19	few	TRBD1	TGTGCCAGTAGTATAATCCAGGGGGGAAGGAGTGGCTACACCTTC	CASSIIQGGRSGYTF
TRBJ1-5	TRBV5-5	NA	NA	TGTGCCAGCAGCTTGGATCCGTGGGGGGATCAGCCCCAGCATTTT	CASSLDPWGDQPQHF
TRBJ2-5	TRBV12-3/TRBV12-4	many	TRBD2	TGTGCCAGCAGTTTAAACGGGAGGGCCAAAGAGACCCAGTACTTC	CASSLNGRAKETQYF